These 25 T cell receptor beta chains originate from one sample sequenced in a study of beta chain features in type 1 diabetes. The authors reverse transcribed all of the isolated RNA, so sequencing captured expressed TCRB transcripts. The method was immunoSEQ multiplex PCR; TCRdb's version includes in-frame clones alone and lacks a portion of them. The sample has about 360,000 clones; around 13% are singletons. The sample taken for sequencing was naive CD4+ T cells from blood. The origin of the receptors is a man aged 18 to 30 in good health.

This clone came up a few times. V is TRBV29-1 and J is TRBJ2-6, with 9 nucleotides matching TRBD1. V shed 6 bases and J 2 bases; nucleotides not matched to a gene: 8. CDR3 length equals 16 residues. Germline CDR1 is SQVTM and CDR2 is ANQGSEA. CDR3 sequence: CSVLGTGKAGANVLTF. The CDR3 nucleotides read TGCAGCGTGCTCGGGACAGGGAAAGCTGGGGCCAACGTCCTGACTTTC.

V gene TRBV9 combines with J gene TRBJ2-2, with 7 bases matching TRBD1. Per germline, CDR1 SGDLS and CDR2 YYNGEE. V dropped 4 bases and J dropped 4; count of bases not matched to a gene: 7. This CDR3 spans 15 amino acids. The CDR3 protein is CASSSGQQITGELFF. The CDR3 DNA sequence: TGTGCCAGCAGCTCGGGACAGCAAATCACCGGGGAGCTGTTTTTT.

This sequence joins TRBV10-3 and TRBJ2-5; TRBD1 might be the D (6 bases). CDR1 and CDR2 from the germline V gene are ENHRY and SYGVKD. Trimming removed 4 bases at V and 4 bases at J, with 10 bases between. The CDR3 is 13 residues long. Here the CDR3 reads CAISGRTAETQYF. The CDR3 region has the DNA TGTGCCATCAGTGGTCGGACAGCAGAGACCCAGTACTTC.

The V call is TRBV18, the J call TRBJ1-1; 10 bases agree with TRBD1. The CDR3 has 15 residues. V shed 4 bases, J shed 5 bases, and the junction held 7 bases outside the gene matches. Germline V lookup: CDR1 KGHSH, CDR2 LQKENI. The CDR3 loop is CASSHVGTGETEAFF. The CDR3 bases are TGTGCCAGCTCACACGTTGGGACAGGGGAAACTGAAGCTTTCTTT. Filled out from reference TRBV18 and TRBJ1-1, the complete variable domain reads NAGVMQNPRHLVRRRGQEARLRCSPMKGHSHVYWYRQLPEEGLKFMVYLQKENIIDESGMPKERFSAEFPKEGPSILRIQQVVRGDSAAYFCASSHVGTGETEAFFGQGTRLTVV.

A few counts support this clone. This chain joins TRBV19 and TRBJ1-5, with D perhaps TRBD1 (6 bases). The CDR3 sequence is 17 residues long. Germline CDR1 is LNHDA and CDR2 is SQIVND (reference sequence). V was trimmed by 7 bases and J by 5 bases, leaving 24 bases between them. The CDR3 sequence is CASTGQGSSVWDQPQHF. DNA of the CDR3: TGTGCCAGTACCGGTCAGGGGTCATCGGTTTGGGATCAGCCCCAGCATTTT. Together with reference TRBV19 and TRBJ1-5, the CDR3 gives the full variable domain: DGGITQSPKYLFRKEGQNVTLSCEQNLNHDAMYWYRQDPGQGLRLIYYSQIVNDFQKGDIAEGYSVSREKKESFPLTVTSAQKNPTAFYLCASTGQGSSVWDQPQHFGDGTRLSIL.

The chain recombines TRBV7-9 with TRBJ2-3; D is possibly TRBD1 (5 bases). Germline V gene lookup returns CDR1 SEHNR and CDR2 FQNEAQ (reference sequence). The CDR3 extends over 15 amino acids. Trimming took off 4 bases at V and 4 bases at J, with 15 bases between the two ends. For the CDR3, the DNA is TGTGCCAGCAGCTCCCTGCAGGGTTTATCAGATACGCAGTATTTT. This translates into CASSSLQGLSDTQYF.

The V call is TRBV10-3, the J call TRBJ1-4; the D is unclear. There are 13 residues in the CDR3. The V and J ends lost 6 bases and 4 bases respectively, with 9 bases between them. CDR1 is ENHRY and CDR2 is SYGVKD in the germline V gene. The DNA for the CDR3 is TGTGCCATCAGATTGTCCGTTAATGAAAAACTGTTTTTT. It is translated as CAIRLSVNEKLFF.

In its sample, this clone was seen a few times. This chain joins TRBV5-6 and TRBJ2-1; 12 nucleotides agree with TRBD2. V was clipped by 1 base and J by 15 bases; unmatched bases: 2. This CDR3 has 12 residues. The germline V gene encodes CDR1 SGHDT and CDR2 YYEEEE. This chain's CDR3 is CASSLTSGGRFF. CDR3 nucleotides: TGTGCCAGCAGCTTGACTAGCGGGGGGCGGTTCTTC.

The chain uses TRBV2 and TRBJ2-4, with TRBD1 matching 7 bases. V shed 8 bases and J 6 bases; nucleotides not matched to a gene: 10. CDR3 length: 14 amino acids. Germline CDR1 reads SNHLY; CDR2 reads FYNNEI. The CDR3 region is CASGFGQVTNIQYF. CDR3 DNA: TGTGCCAGCGGATTCGGACAGGTCACAAACATTCAGTACTTC.

There are a few counts of this clone. The chain combines TRBV5-4 with TRBJ2-1; 7 nucleotides align to TRBD1. With V trimmed by 3 bases and J by 3 bases, 3 bases remained unmatched. The germline V gene has CDR1 SGHNT and CDR2 YYREEE (reference sequence). The CDR3 spans 14 residues. DNA for the CDR3: TGTGCCAGCAGCTCAAGGGACAGCTACAATGAGCAGTTCTTC. Translated, it gives CASSSRDSYNEQFF. Full variable domain (rest looked up from reference TRBV5-4 and TRBJ2-1): ETGVTQSPTHLIKTRGQQVTLRCSSQSGHNTVSWYQQALGQGPQFIFQYYREEENGRGNFPPRFSGLQFPNYSSELNVNALELDDSALYLCASSSRDSYNEQFFGPGTRLTVL.

This chain joins TRBV5-4 and TRBJ2-7; D perhaps matches TRBD2 (5 bases). The CDR3 runs 14 residues. V was clipped by 4 bases and J by 3 bases, with 14 bases between them. The V gene's germline CDR1 is SGHNT and CDR2 YYREEE (reference sequence). For the CDR3, the DNA is TGTGCCAGCAGCCCCCGGGATTCACTCTACGAGCAGTACTTC. As protein: CASSPRDSLYEQYF.

Only a few counts were recorded for this clone. The chain has TRBV21-1 and TRBJ2-1; the table calls TRBD2, which could not be checked here. TRBV21-1 is assigned pseudogene status. This CDR3 has 17 residues. The CDR3 sequence is CASSAGGWREDYNEQFF. CDR3 DNA: TGTGCCAGCAGCGCCGGGGGATGGCGGGAGGACTACAATGAGCAGTTCTTC.

This clone was observed a handful of times. The rearrangement links TRBV7-8 to TRBJ2-7; 10 nucleotides align to TRBD1. In germline, CDR1 is SGHVS, CDR2 FQNEAQ. The CDR3 contains 15 residues. The V gene end was trimmed by 5 bases and the J gene end by 3 bases; junction bases not matched to a gene: 7. CDR3 nucleotide sequence: TGTGCCAGCAGCCCCGGGACAGGGGCGAACTACGAGCAGTACTTC. Encoded protein: CASSPGTGANYEQYF. The variable domain in full, with the rest retrieved from reference TRBV7-8 and TRBJ2-7, is GAGVSQSPRYKVAKRGQDVALRCDPISGHVSLFWYQQALGQGPEFLTYFQNEAQLDKSGLPSDRFFAERPEGSVSTLKIQRTQQEDSAVYLCASSPGTGANYEQYFGPGTRLTVT.

This clone has only a few counts. The V call is TRBV6-5, the J call TRBJ1-2; D gene unclear. V lost 0 bases and J lost 5, with 10 bases in between. Germline CDR1 reads MNHEY; CDR2 reads SVGAGI. This CDR3 has 14 amino acids. The CDR3 loop is CASSYSSWEYGYTF. In DNA form, the CDR3 reads TGTGCCAGCAGTTACTCGTCGTGGGAGTATGGCTACACCTTC.

The gene calls are TRBV7-9 and TRBJ1-2; 7 bases match TRBD1. This CDR3 is 13 amino acids long. V was clipped by 5 bases and J by 6 bases; unmatched bases: 6. The V gene's germline CDR1 is SEHNR and CDR2 FQNEAQ (reference sequence). CDR3 sequence (DNA): TGTGCCAGCAGCCCGACAGGGTTTCATGGCTACACCTTC. This codes for CASSPTGFHGYTF.

Concerning this clone: The same CDR3 is also encoded by other DNA sequences in this sample. V is TRBV19 and J is TRBJ1-1, with a tentative D call TRBD1 (5 bases). V was trimmed by 6 bases and J by 5 bases, leaving 13 bases between them. Germline CDR1 and CDR2: LNHDA and SQIVND (reference sequence). The CDR3 spans 13 residues. The CDR3, as DNA: TGTGCCAGTAGCTTGGACCGGGGGACTGAAGCTTTCTTT. This sequence encodes CASSLDRGTEAFF.

The chain has TRBV4-1 and TRBJ1-6, with a possible D match to TRBD1 (6 bases). Trimming took 0 bases from V and 4 from J, leaving 7 bases between them. Germline CDR1 is MGHRA and CDR2 is YSYEKL. The CDR3 contains 15 residues. The CDR3 coding sequence is TGCGCCAGCAGCCAAGATAGGGGGTATAATTCACCCCTCCACTTT. It yields the protein CASSQDRGYNSPLHF.

This clone was observed a handful of times. This chain links TRBV7-9 with TRBJ2-3; 8 bases match TRBD2. Germline CDR1 is SEHNR and CDR2 is FQNEAQ (reference sequence). V was pared by 8 bases and J by 4 bases, with 17 bases of the junction left unmatched. The CDR3 covers 17 residues. The CDR3 sequence: CASSWANGLAVADTQYF. The CDR3 DNA reads TGTGCCAGCTCCTGGGCAAACGGACTAGCCGTGGCAGATACGCAGTATTTT.

The CDR3 sequence is CASSPPRDTYEQYF. The DNA of the CDR3 is TGTGCCAGCTCACCACCGAGGGATACCTACGAGCAGTACTTC. The rearrangement links TRBV18 to TRBJ2-7, with TRBD2 as a possible D gene (5 bases). The V and J ends lost 0 bases and 2 bases respectively, with 8 bases between them. This CDR3 has 14 amino acids. Per the germline V gene, CDR1 is KGHSH and CDR2 is LQKENI.

The rearrangement uses TRBV4-3 and TRBJ1-1; 10 nucleotides agree with TRBD1. Germline CDR1 and CDR2: LGHNA and YSLEER. With 4 bases clipped from V and 1 base from J, the junction kept 3 bases outside the gene matches. The CDR3 runs to 15 residues. This chain's CDR3 is CASSLRQGANTEAFF. DNA of the CDR3: TGCGCCAGCAGCCTACGACAGGGGGCGAACACTGAAGCTTTCTTT.

This clone was recorded a few times. The chain has TRBV7-2 and TRBJ2-1; 11 bases map to TRBD2. Per germline, CDR1 SGHTA and CDR2 FQGNSA. The CDR3 runs to 16 residues. V shed 5 bases, J shed 1 base, and the junction held 4 bases outside the gene matches. The CDR3 spells CASSDSGGGSYNEQFF. The CDR3 DNA follows: TGTGCCAGCAGCGATAGCGGGGGGGGGTCCTACAATGAGCAGTTCTTC. Variable domain in full (rest from reference TRBV7-2 and TRBJ2-1): GAGVSQSPSNKVTEKGKDVELRCDPISGHTALYWYRQSLGQGLEFLIYFQGNSAPDKSGLPSDRFSAERTGGSVSTLTIQRTQQEDSAVYLCASSDSGGGSYNEQFFGPGTRLTVL.

V and J are TRBV7-8 and TRBJ1-4; D remains unclear. CDR1 and CDR2 from the germline V gene are SGHVS and FQNEAQ. With 3 bases removed from V and 4 bases from J, the gap between germline ends came to 18 bases. The CDR3 is 17 residues long. For the CDR3, the DNA is TGTGCCAGCAGCTTGCGGACTTCTATGTGGGGTAATGAAAAACTGTTTTTT. This gives the protein CASSLRTSMWGNEKLFF. Supplemented by reference TRBV7-8 and TRBJ1-4, the full variable domain reads GAGVSQSPRYKVAKRGQDVALRCDPISGHVSLFWYQQALGQGPEFLTYFQNEAQLDKSGLPSDRFFAERPEGSVSTLKIQRTQQEDSAVYLCASSLRTSMWGNEKLFFGSGTQLSVL.

This rearrangement joins TRBV5-1 to TRBJ1-1; 8 bases match TRBD1. The length of the CDR3 is 15 residues. The V gene's germline CDR1 is SGHRS and CDR2 YFSETQ. The junction had 8 bases not matched to a gene; V was cut back by 4 bases and J by 3 bases. The CDR3 sequence: CASSIPTGDYTEAFF. In nucleotides, the CDR3 is TGCGCCAGCAGCATACCGACAGGGGATTACACTGAAGCTTTCTTT.

The rearrangement joins TRBV4-1 to TRBJ2-5; D gene ambiguous. The J call may not be correct, given that the DNA end is closer to TRBJ2-7. The length of the CDR3 is 11 residues. CDR1 is MGHRA, CDR2 YSYEKL, per germline. The CDR3 sequence: CASSQDLEQYF. In nucleotides, the CDR3 is TGCGCCAGCAGCCAAGATCTCGAGCAGTACTTC.

This clone turned up a few times. The chain carries TRBV6-6 and TRBJ2-1, with D maybe TRBD2 (6 bases). Trimming left V 2 bases short and J 1 base short, with 9 bases between. Germline V CDR1 and CDR2: MNHNY, SVGAGI (reference sequence). The CDR3 contains 15 residues. CDR3 DNA sequence: TGTGCCAGCAGTTACGGGGGAGGATCCTACAATGAGCAGTTCTTC. Residues: CASSYGGGSYNEQFF.